The clone carrying this TCR beta chain was observed a single time. This sample was taken from a study of blood T cell repertoires in COVID-19. At the level of the study: Some COVID-19 samples were acute and others convalescent; all came from the United States, Italy and Spain. Sources were T cells, B-cell-depleted T cells, or PBMCs; the material itself was cDNA or gDNA.

Germline CDR1 reads SEHNR; CDR2 reads FQNEAQ (reference sequence). This CDR3 comprises 14 residues. Trimming shortened V by 1 base and J by 2 bases, and 6 bases separated the two germline ends. How the authors handled the data: Cell counts per sample came from amplifying reference gene primers. The repertoire was sequenced with immunoSEQ multiplex PCR; TCRdb's copy has only in-frame clones and lacks some. The V and J calls and the clone size are those of that table, but D and trimming were determined from the DNA. The sample carries 180,000 or so clones, 75% to 90% recorded once. The material sequenced was peripheral blood. The gene calls are TRBV7-9 and TRBJ2-1; D not resolved. The clonotype originates from a woman between 55 and 75 years old with acute or convalescent COVID-19. The CDR3 DNA sequence: TGTGCCAGCAGCTTAGGGGCCACCTACAATGAGCAGTTCTTC. Translated, it gives CASSLGATYNEQFF.